The 5 T cell receptor beta chains presented below share a single source sample, sequenced in a study of T cell repertoires in cytomegalovirus infection. Via MiXCR, TCRdb re-called the reads, giving one row per CDR3 protein. Of a few hundred thousand distinct CDR3 sequences detected, roughly a sixth appear once; the ten largest clones hold around 13%. Sequenced sample: PBMCs. The receptors stem from a human donor in good health (CMV status not recorded). Some clones in this sample may be carry-over from other donors' samples.

The chain combines TRBV12-3 or TRBV12-4 with TRBJ2-7; D is perhaps TRBD2 (7 bases). This CDR3 is 15 amino acids long. Trimming took off 6 bases at V and 1 base at J, with 16 bases between the two ends. The CDR3 loop reads CASRYEGGPSYEQYF. The CDR3 DNA reads TGTGCCAGCAGATACGAGGGGGGGCCTTCCTACGAGCAGTACTTC.

This clonotype was detected a few times. CDR3 DNA sequence: TGTGCCAGCAGTTACGACAGGCTATGGTCGGGGACCCAGTACTTC. Protein: CASSYDRLWSGTQYF. The V call is TRBV6-5, the J call TRBJ2-5, with D perhaps TRBD1 (6 bases). Germline lookup yields CDR1 MNHEY and CDR2 SVGAGI. The CDR3 extends over 15 amino acids. The ends were cut back, 2 bases at V and 7 bases at J, with 17 bases in the middle.

V and J are TRBV19 and TRBJ1-1; D possibly corresponds to TRBD1 (5 bases). The germline V and J ends were trimmed by 4 bases and 0 bases, with 9 bases remaining between them. Germline CDR1 LNHDA, CDR2 SQIVND (reference sequence). The CDR3 runs to 14 residues. The CDR3: CASSRDVVNTEAFF. As DNA, the CDR3 is TGTGCCAGTAGTAGGGACGTAGTGAACACTGAAGCTTTCTTT.

A single count supports this clonotype. This chain links TRBV20-1 with TRBJ1-2, with TRBD1 matching over 7 bases. This CDR3 contains 16 residues. The germline gives CDR1 DFQATT, CDR2 SNEGSKA (reference sequence). The V and J ends lost 5 bases and 6 bases, in that order; junction bases with no gene match: 18. The CDR3 DNA sequence: TGCAGTGCTTCCCCCGCCAGGGGGTTCAGTCAGAATGGCTACACCTTC. Translation gives CSASPARGFSQNGYTF.

This clonotype was detected many times. The rearrangement joins TRBV27 to TRBJ2-4; D unclear. Germline CDR1 and CDR2: MNHEY and SMNVEV (reference sequence). There are 15 residues in the CDR3. The V end lost 8 bases, the J end lost 0 bases, and 14 bases lay between the germline ends. CDR3 loop: CASGQPFLAKNIQYF. The CDR3, as DNA: TGTGCCAGCGGCCAGCCTTTTCTAGCCAAAAACATTCAGTACTTC.